The rows below give T cell receptor beta chains drawn from one sample of a study of T cell repertoires in cytomegalovirus infection. TCRdb used MiXCR to reprocess the reads, holding one entry per CDR3 protein. The table has under 200,000 distinct CDR3 sequences, roughly 9% seen once. The source material was PBMCs. The source of these receptors is a human donor in good health (CMV status not recorded). Some clones in this sample may be carry-over from other donors' samples. CDR3s include the opening cysteine and the closing phenylalanine or tryptophan. Fields, in order: V gene, CDR3 protein.

TRBV29-1 | CSVKGGNQPQHF
TRBV7-8 | CASSLPGLANEQFF
TRBV7-2 | CASSLVGQQSNQPQHF
TRBV15 | CATSRETSPLHF
TRBV6-5 | CASITPSSGEAFF
TRBV12-3/TRBV12-4 | CASSDTGNQPQHF
TRBV11-2 | CASSVADTQYF
TRBV27 | CASSTYRGITYNEQFF
TRBV28 | CASSSGQANSGNTIYF
TRBV28 | CASSLLASNQPQHF
TRBV6-1 | CASREDRAEQFF
TRBV4-3 | CASRRTSGGDNEQFF
TRBV7-9 | CASSLSFSTSYNEQFF
TRBV7-9 | CASSSGIAAYNEQFF
TRBV7-2 | CASSPPGSLSYEQYF
TRBV6-5 | CASSPRTTVDNQPQHF
TRBV12-3/TRBV12-4 | CASSLGDRNQPQHF
TRBV7-9 | CASSSTFSGNTIYF
TRBV6-2/TRBV6-3 | CASSYSLEVVNEQFF
TRBV4-3 | CASSQTGTGDETQYF
TRBV9 | CASSVKGGSTDTQYF
TRBV6-2/TRBV6-3 | CASSYPDGEAFF
TRBV12-3/TRBV12-4 | CASSQLLNNEQFF
TRBV28 | CASSPSDRNNQPQHF
TRBV10-3 | CAITVGGTTGLVPLWQYF
TRBV7-2 | CASSLNRVTEAFF
TRBV4-2 | CASSQGTRTETQYF
TRBV15 | CATSQQGQPQHF
TRBV7-2 | CASSQTGMDTEAFF
TRBV28 | CASSKDRDRVGKLFF
TRBV29-1 | CSVEIWERENGELFF